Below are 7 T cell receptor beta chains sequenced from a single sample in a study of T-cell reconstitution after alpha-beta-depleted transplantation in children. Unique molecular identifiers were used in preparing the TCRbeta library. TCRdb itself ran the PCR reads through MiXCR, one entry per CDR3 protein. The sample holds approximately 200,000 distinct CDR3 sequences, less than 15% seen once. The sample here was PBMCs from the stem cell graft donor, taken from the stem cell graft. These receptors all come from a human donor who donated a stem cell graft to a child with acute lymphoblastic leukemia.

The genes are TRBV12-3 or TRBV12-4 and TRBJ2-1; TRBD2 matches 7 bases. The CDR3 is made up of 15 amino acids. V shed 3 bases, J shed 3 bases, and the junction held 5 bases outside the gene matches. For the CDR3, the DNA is TGTGCCAGCAGTTTCTCTCGCGGGGGCTACAATGAGCAGTTCTTC. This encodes CASSFSRGGYNEQFF.

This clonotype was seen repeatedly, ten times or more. The CDR3 sequence: CSVGSGTGAYEQYF. CDR3 bases: TGCAGCGTCGGCTCCGGGACAGGAGCCTACGAGCAGTACTTC. The J gene is TRBJ2-7, the V gene TRBV29-1; 8 bases are a match to TRBD1. Losses at the gene ends were 6 bases for V and 2 bases for J; bases not matched to a gene: 9. This CDR3 has 14 amino acids. Germline loops: CDR1 SQVTM, CDR2 ANQGSEA.

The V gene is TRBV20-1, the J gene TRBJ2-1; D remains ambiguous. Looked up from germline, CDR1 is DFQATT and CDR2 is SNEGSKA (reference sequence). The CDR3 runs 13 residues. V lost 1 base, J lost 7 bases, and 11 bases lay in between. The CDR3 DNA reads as TGCAGTGCTAGAGGTCAGGTCGGGAATGAGCAGTTCTTC. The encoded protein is CSARGQVGNEQFF.

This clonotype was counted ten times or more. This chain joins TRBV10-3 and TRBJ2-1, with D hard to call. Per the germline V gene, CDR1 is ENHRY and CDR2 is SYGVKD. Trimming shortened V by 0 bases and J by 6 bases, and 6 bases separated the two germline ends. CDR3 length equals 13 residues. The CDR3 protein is CAISESGGNEQFF. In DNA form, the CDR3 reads TGTGCCATCAGTGAGTCTGGCGGCAATGAGCAGTTCTTC.

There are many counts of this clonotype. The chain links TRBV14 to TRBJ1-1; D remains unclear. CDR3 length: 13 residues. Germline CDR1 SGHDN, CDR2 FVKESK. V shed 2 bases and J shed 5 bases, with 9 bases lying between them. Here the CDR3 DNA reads TGTGCCAGCAGCCAATTTGTTGCAACTGAAGCTTTCTTT. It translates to CASSQFVATEAFF.

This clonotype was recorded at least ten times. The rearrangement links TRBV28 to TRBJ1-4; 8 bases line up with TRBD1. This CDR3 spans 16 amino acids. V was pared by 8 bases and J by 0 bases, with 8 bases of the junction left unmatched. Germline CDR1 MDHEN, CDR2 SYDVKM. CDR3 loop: CASLPRGRATNEKLFF. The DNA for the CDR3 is TGTGCCAGCCTCCCCAGGGGGCGAGCAACTAATGAAAAACTGTTTTTT. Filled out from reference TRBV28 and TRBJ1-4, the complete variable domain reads DVKVTQSSRYLVKRTGEKVFLECVQDMDHENMFWYRQDPGLGLRLIYFSYDVKMKEKGDIPEGYSVSREKKERFSLILESASTNQTSMYLCASLPRGRATNEKLFFGSGTQLSVL.

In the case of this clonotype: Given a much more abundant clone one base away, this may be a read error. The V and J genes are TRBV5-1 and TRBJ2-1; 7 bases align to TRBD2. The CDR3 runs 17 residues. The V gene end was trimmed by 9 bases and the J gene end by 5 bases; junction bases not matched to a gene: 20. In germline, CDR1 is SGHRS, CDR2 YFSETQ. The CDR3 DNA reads TGCGCCACCAGTACTGGATCCGGACTAGTGAGAAACAATGAGCAGTTCTTC. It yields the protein CATSTGSGLVRNNEQFF.